These 21 T cell receptor beta chains came from one sample sequenced in a study of T-cell reconstitution after alpha-beta-depleted transplantation in children. For TCRbeta, the library was prepared with unique molecular identifiers. TCRdb independently ran MiXCR on the PCR reads; one entry per CDR3 protein. The sample records around 190,000 distinct CDR3 sequences, roughly 7% being singletons. The starting material was PBMCs, obtained before TCRalphabeta/CD19-depleted stem cell transplant. These receptors were collected from a boy younger than 10 with acute lymphoblastic leukemia, due to receive a stem cell transplant.

Comments on this clonotype: Germline is not matched at one junction end, which may reflect a read error. V and J are TRBV20-1 and TRBJ2-1, with D tentatively TRBD1 or TRBD2 (5 bases each). The CDR3 contains 17 residues. Per germline, CDR1 DFQATT and CDR2 SNEGSKA (reference sequence). The CDR3 DNA reads TGCTGTGCTAGATCATACTATAGCGCCCCCAGGGCCAATGAGCAGTTCTTC. Amino acid sequence: CCARSYYSAPRANEQFF.

The chain has TRBV5-1 and TRBJ2-1; 8 nucleotides agree with TRBD2. The CDR3 spans 16 residues. Germline CDR1 and CDR2: SGHRS and YFSETQ. V shed 6 bases and J 1 base; nucleotides not matched to a gene: 9. CDR3 region: CASIPGGAGSYNEQFF. The CDR3 DNA is TGCGCCAGCATCCCGGGGGGGGCGGGTTCCTACAATGAGCAGTTCTTC.

This clonotype has at least ten counts. The V and J genes are TRBV10-3 and TRBJ2-7; a possible D gene is TRBD1 (6 bases). CDR1 ENHRY and CDR2 SYGVKD come from the germline V gene. This CDR3 is built from 14 residues. With 8 bases removed from V and 2 bases from J, the gap between germline ends came to 16 bases. CDR3 in amino acids: CAISGTPEAYEQYF. The CDR3 nucleotides are TGTGCCATCTCCGGGACACCCGAGGCCTACGAGCAGTACTTC.

This clonotype was detected a few times. V is TRBV21-1 and J is TRBJ2-3; the DNA was not used to check the table's D call, TRBD2. TRBV21-1 is annotated as a pseudogene. The CDR3 extends over 16 amino acids. The CDR3 here is CASGPDSPSISDTQYF. The CDR3 DNA is TGTGCCAGCGGACCAGACAGTCCCTCAATTTCAGATACGCAGTATTTT.

This clonotype has at least ten counts. The rearrangement uses TRBV7-3 and TRBJ2-2; D is ambiguous. CDR1 and CDR2 (germline): SGHTA, FQGTGA. CDR3 length equals 14 residues. V lost 1 base to trimming and J lost 4 bases, with 7 bases between them. CDR3 region: CASSLIAPTGELFF. CDR3 DNA sequence: TGTGCCAGCAGCTTAATCGCCCCCACCGGGGAGCTGTTTTTT.

This clonotype was found many times. The chain combines TRBV29-1 with TRBJ2-7, with D unresolved. CDR1 and CDR2 (germline): SQVTM, ANQGSEA. Trimming pared 6 bases from V and 3 bases from J, leaving 15 bases between. There are 13 residues in the CDR3. CDR3 in DNA: TGCAGCGTCATAATCGCCCTCCACTACGAGCAGTACTTC. Its protein product is CSVIIALHYEQYF.

This clonotype appeared many times. The J gene is TRBJ1-1, the V gene TRBV28, with D possibly TRBD1 on 5 matching bases. The V end was cut by 10 bases, the J end by 3 bases, with 15 bases between. The germline gives CDR1 MDHEN, CDR2 SYDVKM. The CDR3 has 13 residues. DNA for the CDR3: TGTGCCACTCGGGGCCGGGGGGACACTGAAGCTTTCTTT. It is translated as CATRGRGDTEAFF.

This clonotype has just a few counts. The gene calls are TRBV19 and TRBJ2-2, with unresolved D. From germline, CDR1 is LNHDA and CDR2 SQIVND (reference sequence). The CDR3 covers 14 residues. Trimming pared 6 bases from V and 0 bases from J, leaving 8 bases between. CDR3 residues: CASSAAANTGELFF. The DNA for the CDR3 is TGTGCCAGTAGCGCGGCGGCGAACACCGGGGAGCTGTTTTTT.

This clonotype was recorded at least ten times. The rearrangement joins TRBV4-2 to TRBJ1-5; no definite D call. Trimming took off 0 bases at V and 2 bases at J, with 11 bases between the two ends. CDR3 length: 16 residues. Germline V gene sequence: CDR1 LGHNA, CDR2 YNFKEQ. CDR3 sequence reads: CASSQDMGIGNQPQHF. CDR3 bases: TGTGCCAGCAGCCAAGATATGGGGATAGGCAATCAGCCCCAGCATTTT.

This clonotype was observed at least ten times. This chain uses TRBV5-5 with TRBJ2-2, with 8 bases that match TRBD1. V shed 0 bases, J shed 0 bases, and the junction held 7 bases outside the gene matches. The germline V gene has CDR1 SGHKS and CDR2 YYEKEE (reference sequence). This CDR3 has 18 residues. The CDR3: CASSLVPGGSTNTGELFF. CDR3 sequence (DNA): TGTGCCAGCAGCTTGGTCCCAGGGGGCTCGACGAACACCGGGGAGCTGTTTTTT.

This clonotype came up a few times. CDR3 DNA sequence: TGTGCCAGCACCCTGGGACTTCTGAATTGGGATGAGCAGTTCTTC. Translation gives CASTLGLLNWDEQFF. The chain has TRBV28 and TRBJ2-1, with a weak D call TRBD2 (6 bases). The CDR3 totals 15 residues. V was cut by 7 bases and J by 8 bases, with 21 bases left in between. Per germline, CDR1 MDHEN and CDR2 SYDVKM. The whole variable domain, filled in from reference TRBV28 and TRBJ2-1, reads DVKVTQSSRYLVKRTGEKVFLECVQDMDHENMFWYRQDPGLGLRLIYFSYDVKMKEKGDIPEGYSVSREKKERFSLILESASTNQTSMYLCASTLGLLNWDEQFFGPGTRLTVL.

This clonotype has just a few counts. The chain uses TRBV5-1 and TRBJ2-1; D perhaps matches TRBD2 (5 bases). Germline-derived CDR1 and CDR2 are SGHRS and YFSETQ. With 6 bases removed from V and 2 bases from J, the gap between germline ends came to 18 bases. The length of the CDR3 is 16 residues. The CDR3 region has the DNA TGCGCCAGCATGGTTCTCTCTAGCAGACCCTACAATGAGCAGTTCTTC. Encoded protein: CASMVLSSRPYNEQFF. Combining the CDR3 with reference TRBV5-1 and TRBJ2-1 gives the whole variable domain KAGVTQTPRYLIKTRGQQVTLSCSPISGHRSVSWYQQTPGQGLQFLFEYFSETQRNKGNFPGRFSGRQFSNSRSEMNVSTLELGDSALYLCASMVLSSRPYNEQFFGPGTRLTVL.

This clonotype turned up a few times. The chain uses TRBV20-1 and TRBJ1-5; D gene ambiguous. Trimming took 5 bases from V and 1 from J, leaving 18 bases between them. This CDR3 contains 16 residues. CDR1 and CDR2 from the germline V gene are DFQATT and SNEGSKA (reference sequence). The CDR3, as DNA: TGCAGTGCTGGGAAGTTCTCACGAGTGAGCAATCAGCCCCAGCATTTT. It yields the protein CSAGKFSRVSNQPQHF.

This clonotype was observed at least ten times. This rearrangement joins TRBV20-1 to TRBJ2-5, with 11 bases matching TRBD2. The CDR3 has 16 residues. Germline CDR1 reads DFQATT; CDR2 reads SNEGSKA (reference sequence). Trimming removed 0 bases from V and 5 bases from J; junction bases left unmatched: 8. This CDR3 is CSARDPLAGEGETQYF. The CDR3 DNA reads as TGCAGTGCTAGAGATCCACTAGCGGGAGAGGGGGAGACCCAGTACTTC.

This clonotype has a handful of counts. The gene calls are TRBV6-2 or TRBV6-3 and TRBJ1-1, with D maybe TRBD1 (6 bases). CDR1 is MNHEY, CDR2 SVGEGT, per germline. Trimming took off 2 bases at V and 0 bases at J, with 19 bases between the two ends. This CDR3 comprises 18 residues. As DNA, the CDR3 is TGTGCCAGCAGTTACCGGAAAAGACAGGCTCCAATGAACACTGAAGCTTTCTTT. It codes for CASSYRKRQAPMNTEAFF.

In its sample, this clonotype was seen many times. This chain joins TRBV4-3 and TRBJ2-5; D is unclear. V shed 3 bases and J shed 7 bases, with 18 bases lying between them. Per the germline V gene, CDR1 is LGHNA and CDR2 is YSLEER. This CDR3 contains 15 residues. CDR3 sequence: CASSQAWLGLRTQYF. The CDR3 DNA is TGCGCCAGCAGCCAGGCGTGGCTAGGGCTTCGGACCCAGTACTTC.

This clonotype has a handful of counts. The chain carries TRBV20-1 and TRBJ2-1; D possibly corresponds to TRBD2 (5 bases). Trimming took 6 bases from V and 1 from J, leaving 16 bases between them. CDR3 size: 15 residues. CDR1 is DFQATT, CDR2 SNEGSKA, per germline (reference sequence). The CDR3 nucleotides are TGCAGTGCCCGAAACTTAGCGTTGTCCTACAATGAGCAGTTCTTC. Translated, it gives CSARNLALSYNEQFF.

This clonotype has at least ten counts. This rearrangement joins TRBV5-6 to TRBJ2-1; 7 bases are shared with TRBD1. This CDR3 contains 16 residues. V lost 4 bases and J lost 2; bases outside the gene matches: 9. In germline, CDR1 is SGHDT, CDR2 YYEEEE. The chain's CDR3 is CASSVPGTATYNEQFF. For the CDR3, the DNA is TGTGCCAGCAGCGTCCCCGGGACAGCAACCTACAATGAGCAGTTCTTC.

The chain joins TRBV18 to TRBJ1-1; unclear D gene. There are 15 residues in the CDR3. Germline values: CDR1 KGHSH, CDR2 LQKENI. V was shortened by 3 bases and J by 1 base, with 12 bases between the two germline ends. The CDR3 DNA follows: TGTGCCAGCTCACCCGCGATCGAAACGAACACTGAAGCTTTCTTT. Protein: CASSPAIETNTEAFF.

This clonotype was seen at least ten times. The chain carries TRBV9 and TRBJ2-3; 7 positions agree with TRBD1. V gave up 3 bases and J gave up 7 bases; unmatched junction bases: 11. CDR3 length: 15 amino acids. The germline V gene has CDR1 SGDLS and CDR2 YYNGEE. The CDR3 sequence is CASSAPTGIRHTQYF. Here the CDR3 DNA reads TGTGCCAGCAGCGCTCCGACAGGGATAAGACATACGCAGTATTTT.

V is TRBV7-3 and J is TRBJ1-2; unclear D gene. V shed 3 bases and J shed 6 bases, with 11 bases lying between them. CDR1 and CDR2 from the germline V gene are SGHTA and FQGTGA. The CDR3 is 13 amino acids. The CDR3 sequence is CASSFSGSDGYTF. The CDR3 DNA is TGTGCCAGCAGCTTCTCTGGTTCTGATGGCTACACCTTC.